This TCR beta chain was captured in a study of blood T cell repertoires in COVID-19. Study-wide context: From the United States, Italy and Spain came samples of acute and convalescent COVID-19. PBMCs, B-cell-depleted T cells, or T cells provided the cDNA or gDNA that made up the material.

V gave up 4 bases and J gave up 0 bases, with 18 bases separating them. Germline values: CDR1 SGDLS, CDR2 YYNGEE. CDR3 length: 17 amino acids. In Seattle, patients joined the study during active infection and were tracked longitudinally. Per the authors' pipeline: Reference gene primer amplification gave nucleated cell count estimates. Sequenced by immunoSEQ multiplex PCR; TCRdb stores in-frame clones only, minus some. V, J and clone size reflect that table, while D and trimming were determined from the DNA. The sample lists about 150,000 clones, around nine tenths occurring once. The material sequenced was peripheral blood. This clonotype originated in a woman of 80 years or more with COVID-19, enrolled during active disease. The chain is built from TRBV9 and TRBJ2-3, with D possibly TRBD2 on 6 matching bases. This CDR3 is CASSPTQAGTSTDTQYF. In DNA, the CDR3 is TGTGCCAGCAGCCCCACCCAGGCGGGGACGAGCACAGATACGCAGTATTTT.